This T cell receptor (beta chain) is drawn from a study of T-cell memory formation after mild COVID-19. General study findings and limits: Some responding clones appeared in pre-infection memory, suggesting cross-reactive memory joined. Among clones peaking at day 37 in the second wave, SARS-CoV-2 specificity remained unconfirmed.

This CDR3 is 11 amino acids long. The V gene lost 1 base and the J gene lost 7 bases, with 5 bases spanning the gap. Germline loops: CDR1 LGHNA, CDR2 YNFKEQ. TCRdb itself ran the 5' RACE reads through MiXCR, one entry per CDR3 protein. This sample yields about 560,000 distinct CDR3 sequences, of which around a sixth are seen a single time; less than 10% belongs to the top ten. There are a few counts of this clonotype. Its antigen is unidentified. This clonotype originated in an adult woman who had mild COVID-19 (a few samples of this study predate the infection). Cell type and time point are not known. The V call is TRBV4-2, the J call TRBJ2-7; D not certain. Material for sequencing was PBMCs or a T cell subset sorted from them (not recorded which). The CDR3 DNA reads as TGTGCCAGCAGCCAAGGGGCTGAGCAGTACTTC. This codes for CASSQGAEQYF.